This is a list of T cell receptor beta chains from one sample in a study of early T cells in non-severe SARS-CoV-2 infection. TCRdb analysed the 5' RACE reads with MiXCR anew, one entry per CDR3 protein. The repertoire has over 25,000 distinct CDR3 sequences, around 6% of them found once; the top ten carry 10% to 15%. The specimen sequenced was whole blood. These receptors were collected from an adult who was a healthcare worker with PCR-confirmed SARS-CoV-2 infection or an uninfected control (not recorded which). CDR3s include the opening cysteine and the closing phenylalanine or tryptophan.

cdr3_length: 19; j_call: TRBJ2-7; v_call: TRBV19; cdr3_aa: CATTGGSLAGGPELYEQYF
cdr3_length: 14; j_call: TRBJ2-1; v_call: TRBV5-1; cdr3_aa: CASSLGDRGNEQFF
cdr3_length: 15; j_call: TRBJ1-6; v_call: TRBV20-1; cdr3_aa: CSAQKDTGGGSPLHF
cdr3_length: 10; j_call: TRBJ2-3; v_call: TRBV10-2; cdr3_aa: CASRGDTQYF
cdr3_length: 14; j_call: TRBJ1-1; v_call: TRBV20-1; cdr3_aa: CSASHGRENTEAFF
cdr3_length: 13; j_call: TRBJ1-1; v_call: TRBV29-1; cdr3_aa: CSVRSGTNTEAFF
cdr3_length: 17; j_call: TRBJ2-1; v_call: TRBV7-9; cdr3_aa: CASSLPGGTGKRNEQFF
cdr3_length: 12; j_call: TRBJ1-1; v_call: TRBV29-1; cdr3_aa: CSVLTENTEAFF
cdr3_length: 13; j_call: TRBJ2-7; v_call: TRBV19; cdr3_aa: CASSPKWDHEQYF
cdr3_length: 17; j_call: TRBJ2-6; v_call: TRBV7-9; cdr3_aa: CASSFGTSFSGANVLTF
cdr3_length: 15; j_call: TRBJ1-6; v_call: TRBV7-8; cdr3_aa: CASSLLPVNNSPLHF
cdr3_length: 13; j_call: TRBJ2-1; v_call: TRBV12-3/TRBV12-4; cdr3_aa: CASLDRGRGKQFF
cdr3_length: 15; j_call: TRBJ2-2; v_call: TRBV11-2; cdr3_aa: CASSSKAVVGGELFF
cdr3_length: 15; j_call: TRBJ2-7; v_call: TRBV5-1; cdr3_aa: CASSLGRGSIYEQYF
cdr3_length: 13; j_call: TRBJ1-5; v_call: TRBV6-1; cdr3_aa: CASSESFNQPQHF
cdr3_length: 13; j_call: TRBJ2-1; v_call: TRBV4-1; cdr3_aa: CASSQVMYNEQFF
cdr3_length: 14; j_call: TRBJ2-5; v_call: TRBV7-9; cdr3_aa: CASSFSGAGETQYF
cdr3_length: 18; j_call: TRBJ2-2; v_call: TRBV6-5; cdr3_aa: CASRNILGGHPATGELFF
cdr3_length: 12; j_call: TRBJ1-1; v_call: TRBV12-5; cdr3_aa: CASGTPPGRAFF
cdr3_length: 16; j_call: TRBJ1-1; v_call: TRBV5-1; cdr3_aa: CASSPGQGFVVTEAFF
cdr3_length: 19; j_call: TRBJ2-6; v_call: TRBV4-3; cdr3_aa: CASSQDFRGQTSGANVLTF
cdr3_length: 15; j_call: TRBJ2-1; v_call: TRBV29-1; cdr3_aa: CSARGTSDPYNEQFF
cdr3_length: 16; j_call: TRBJ2-7; v_call: TRBV4-3; cdr3_aa: CASSQDRGQGMQMQYF
cdr3_length: 16; j_call: TRBJ2-5; v_call: TRBV28; cdr3_aa: CASSLGLAGVQETQYF
cdr3_length: 15; j_call: TRBJ2-1; v_call: TRBV11-3; cdr3_aa: CASSLEGQEYNEQFF
cdr3_length: 15; j_call: TRBJ2-5; v_call: TRBV2; cdr3_aa: CASRAGTTGLETQYF
cdr3_length: 16; j_call: TRBJ2-2; v_call: TRBV20-1; cdr3_aa: CSARDWAGGDTGELFF
cdr3_length: 15; j_call: TRBJ1-3; v_call: TRBV3-1; cdr3_aa: CASSRLRGPGNTIYF
cdr3_length: 16; j_call: TRBJ2-2; v_call: TRBV7-8; cdr3_aa: CASSLGGPDSPGELFF
cdr3_length: 15; j_call: TRBJ1-5; v_call: TRBV20-1; cdr3_aa: CSARDPGAGYQPQHF
cdr3_length: 13; j_call: TRBJ2-3; v_call: TRBV11-2; cdr3_aa: CASSRGTTDTQYF
cdr3_length: 14; j_call: TRBJ2-1; v_call: TRBV12-3/TRBV12-4; cdr3_aa: CASSLAAGGGEQFF
cdr3_length: 13; j_call: TRBJ1-2; v_call: TRBV5-1; cdr3_aa: CASSPVEGLGYTF
cdr3_length: 17; j_call: TRBJ2-3; v_call: TRBV6-2/TRBV6-3; cdr3_aa: CASRDPIAGFTTDTQYF
cdr3_length: 16; j_call: TRBJ2-2; v_call: TRBV10-3; cdr3_aa: CAISPSGGDLTGELFF
cdr3_length: 15; j_call: TRBJ2-5; v_call: TRBV9; cdr3_aa: CASSVSGGAWETQYF